This T cell receptor beta chain was captured in a study of CD8 T cells in Susac syndrome. After extraction with the RNeasy kit, about 0.45 to 1 ug of the RNA was reverse transcribed using random hexamers. A multiplex approach, immunoSEQ multiplex PCR, amplified TCR beta CDR3 across 54 Vbeta and 13 Jbeta. One entry per CDR3 protein, called by TCRdb with MiXCR from the immunoSEQ multiplex PCR reads. Of about 170,000 distinct CDR3 sequences in the sample, about 93% were seen once. CD8+ and CD4+ T cells taken from blood had their TCR beta sequenced. The multiple sclerosis control group comprised treatment-naive patients with stable or active relapsing-remitting disease. Germline V gene sequence: CDR1 SGDLS, CDR2 YYNGEE. This CDR3 contains 16 residues. Trimming took off 2 bases at V and 5 bases at J, with 19 bases between the two ends.

The chain employs TRBV9 and TRBJ2-5; a possible D gene is TRBD1 (5 bases). The receptor was derived from a human donor with multiple sclerosis. Specimen: CD4+ T cells from PBMCs. CDR3 protein: CASSVGTGILVETQYF. In nucleotides, the CDR3 is TGTGCCAGCAGCGTGGGTACAGGCATACTCGTGGAGACCCAGTACTTC.